The 20 T cell receptor beta chains below all came from one sample that was sequenced in a study of technical replicates of blood from several donors. TCRdb keeps only in-frame clones here, not all; method: immunoSEQ multiplex PCR. The data show tens of thousands of clones, approximately 94% seen once. What was sequenced was T cells isolated from PBMCs. The receptors here all came from a human donor in good health.

The genes are TRBV6-1 and TRBJ2-7; weak D call: TRBD2 (6 bases). Trimming removed 7 bases from V and 0 bases from J, with 7 bases in between. The CDR3 length is 12 residues. Germline CDR1 MNHNS, CDR2 SASEGT. DNA for the CDR3: TGTGCCAGCAAGGGACTCTCCTACGAGCAGTACTTC. Translated, it gives CASKGLSYEQYF.

The rearrangement uses TRBV7-9 and TRBJ2-1; 14 bases match TRBD2. Per germline, CDR1 SEHNR and CDR2 FQNEAQ (reference sequence). The J segment lost 6 bases and the V segment lost 6 bases, leaving 4 bases of the junction unmatched. The CDR3 is made up of 15 amino acids. CDR3 DNA: TGTGCCAGCAGTCAGACTAGCGGGAGGGCCAATGAGCAGTTCTTC. This encodes CASSQTSGRANEQFF.

The V and J genes are TRBV20-1 and TRBJ1-1; possible D gene TRBD1, 5 bases. V was trimmed by 0 bases and J by 11 bases, leaving 10 bases between them. This CDR3 is built from 11 residues. Germline-derived CDR1 and CDR2 are DFQATT and SNEGSKA (reference sequence). The CDR3: CSARDIGVAFF. CDR3 nucleotides: TGCAGTGCTAGAGATATAGGGGTGGCTTTCTTT.

This chain links TRBV27 with TRBJ1-5, with D unresolved. V was cut by 1 base and J by 4 bases, with 11 bases left in between. The CDR3 is 15 residues long. Germline loops: CDR1 MNHEY, CDR2 SMNVEV (reference sequence). CDR3 residues: CASSLYPRENQPQHF. CDR3 nucleotides: TGTGCCAGCAGTTTATACCCTAGGGAGAATCAGCCCCAGCATTTT.

The chain links TRBV7-2 to TRBJ2-2; possible D gene TRBD2, 5 bases. There are 15 residues in the CDR3. Germline V gene data show CDR1 as SGHTA and CDR2 as FQGNSA. Trimming removed 5 bases from V and 5 bases from J, with 15 bases in between. CDR3 in DNA: TGTGCCAGCAGCCCTGGCCGGGGTCATACCGGGGAGCTGTTTTTT. This codes for CASSPGRGHTGELFF.

This clone was counted a single time. DNA for the CDR3: TGTGCCAGCAGTGGACTTGGAAGCTCCTACGAGCAGTACTTC. Amino acid sequence: CASSGLGSSYEQYF. The V and J genes are TRBV2 and TRBJ2-7; no clear D gene. Germline CDR1 and CDR2: SNHLY and FYNNEI. The CDR3 sequence is 14 residues long. Deletions cut 4 bases from V and 0 bases from J, with 10 bases between. The full variable domain, its missing parts supplied by reference TRBV2 and TRBJ2-7, is EPEVTQTPSHQVTQMGQEVILRCVPISNHLYFYWYRQILGQKVEFLVSFYNNEISEKSEIFDDQFSVERPDGSNFTLKIRSTKLEDSAMYFCASSGLGSSYEQYFGPGTRLTVT.

The chain's CDR3 is CAISDRAGEGGEYF. The CDR3 coding sequence is TGTGCCATCAGTGATAGAGCGGGAGAGGGAGGGGAGTACTTC. The gene calls are TRBV10-3 and TRBJ2-7, with 8 bases aligning to TRBD2. The germline CDR1 and CDR2 sequences are ENHRY and SYGVKD. This CDR3 is 14 amino acids long. Trimming at V came to 3 bases and at J to 11 bases, leaving 12 bases not matched to a gene.

The CDR3 sequence is CASSREGQGDEKLFF. Here the CDR3 DNA reads TGTGCCAGCAGCAGAGAAGGACAGGGAGATGAAAAACTGTTTTTT. The V call is TRBV7-9, the J call TRBJ1-4, with 8 bases lining up with TRBD1. The CDR3 is 15 residues long. J lost 6 bases, V lost 5 bases, and 8 bases had no gene match. Germline V gene data show CDR1 as SEHNR and CDR2 as FQNEAQ (reference sequence).

The chain uses TRBV25-1 and TRBJ2-2; 7 bases align to TRBD2. The CDR3 length is 14 residues. Losses at the gene ends were 5 bases for V and 4 bases for J; bases not matched to a gene: 4. The germline CDR1 and CDR2 sequences are MGHDK and SYGVNS. CDR3 in amino acids: CASSLADSTGELFF. As DNA, the CDR3 is TGTGCCAGCAGTCTAGCGGATAGCACCGGGGAGCTGTTTTTT.

The rearrangement uses TRBV25-1 and TRBJ2-6; D is possibly TRBD1 (5 bases). V was shortened by 7 bases and J by 2 bases, with 9 bases between the two germline ends. CDR1 MGHDK and CDR2 SYGVNS come from the germline V gene. The length of the CDR3 is 14 residues. The CDR3 sequence: CASKGVTGANVLTF. The CDR3 bases are TGTGCCAGCAAAGGGGTTACTGGGGCCAACGTCCTGACTTTC.

The chain has TRBV27 and TRBJ1-2; D remains unclear. CDR3 length: 15 residues. Trimming removed 4 bases from V and 1 base from J, with 13 bases in between. CDR1 MNHEY and CDR2 SMNVEV come from the germline V gene (reference sequence). The CDR3 DNA reads TGTGCCAGCAGTTCCTATTCAACTATTAACTATGGCTACACCTTC. It specifies CASSSYSTINYGYTF.

The chain links TRBV19 to TRBJ2-3, with TRBD2 identical over 10 bases. Germline V CDR1 and CDR2: LNHDA, SQIVND (reference sequence). With V trimmed by 5 bases and J by 1 base, 3 bases remained unmatched. CDR3 length equals 15 residues. Here the CDR3 reads CASSPTSGGTDTQYF. The CDR3 nucleotides are TGTGCCAGTAGTCCTACTAGCGGGGGCACAGATACGCAGTATTTT.

Turning to this clone: Other DNA sequences of this sample code for an identical CDR3. V gene TRBV7-9 combines with J gene TRBJ2-5; D might be TRBD2 (5 bases). Between the trimmed V and J ends, which lost 3 bases and 0 bases, there was a span of 8 bases. This CDR3 comprises 14 residues. CDR1 SEHNR and CDR2 FQNEAQ come from the germline V gene (reference sequence). CDR3 nucleotides: TGTGCCAGCAGCTTTTCGGGAAACCAAGAGACCCAGTACTTC. Its translation is CASSFSGNQETQYF.

The V and J genes are TRBV4-3 and TRBJ2-3, with D unclear. The V gene lost 0 bases and the J gene lost 2 bases, with 12 bases spanning the gap. CDR1 and CDR2 from the germline V gene are LGHNA and YSLEER. CDR3 length: 16 residues. The CDR3: CASSQDATLNTDTQYF. The CDR3 DNA is TGCGCCAGCAGCCAAGATGCTACGTTAAACACAGATACGCAGTATTTT.

This chain joins TRBV2 and TRBJ2-5; 8 bases map to TRBD2. Germline-derived CDR1 and CDR2 are SNHLY and FYNNEI. The CDR3 has 16 amino acids. V dropped 0 bases and J dropped 3; count of bases not matched to a gene: 6. The CDR3 nucleotides read TGTGCCAGCAGTGAAGCAGAACTAGCGGTAAAAGAGACCCAGTACTTC. Translated, it gives CASSEAELAVKETQYF.

The chain is built from TRBV27 and TRBJ2-5, with 7 bases lining up with TRBD1. V lost 6 bases and J lost 5; bases outside the gene matches: 12. The CDR3 consists of 15 residues. The germline gives CDR1 MNHEY, CDR2 SMNVEV (reference sequence). The CDR3 bases are TGTGCCAGCAGACGTGGGGACAGTTTTTGGGAGACCCAGTACTTC. It encodes CASRRGDSFWETQYF.

V is TRBV7-6 and J is TRBJ2-2; D is possibly TRBD2 (5 bases). Between the trimmed V and J ends, which lost 5 bases and 1 base, there was a span of 17 bases. This CDR3 comprises 17 residues. The germline V gene has CDR1 SGHVS and CDR2 FNYEAQ. CDR3 residues: CASSPAGGPMNTGELFF. The CDR3, as DNA: TGTGCCAGCAGCCCAGCCGGAGGTCCGATGAACACCGGGGAGCTGTTTTTT.

The chain employs TRBV10-3 and TRBJ2-7; 9 bases line up with TRBD1. The length of the CDR3 is 13 residues. Germline assignment: CDR1 ENHRY and CDR2 SYGVKD. Germline trimming cut 6 bases from V and 5 bases from J; bases unmatched to any gene: 5. The chain's CDR3 is CAIRGQGKHEQYF. The CDR3, as DNA: TGTGCCATCAGGGGACAGGGCAAGCACGAGCAGTACTTC.

This clone was detected a few times. The chain links TRBV30 to TRBJ1-1, with D unclear. The CDR3 is 13 residues long. Germline V CDR1 and CDR2: GTSNPN, SVGIG (reference sequence). Trimming pared 2 bases from V and 3 bases from J, leaving 10 bases between. CDR3 nucleotides: TGTGCCTGGAGTCAACATGTGGACACTGAAGCTTTCTTT. Translation gives CAWSQHVDTEAFF.

This chain connects TRBV5-6 to TRBJ2-7; D might be TRBD1 (6 bases). The ends were cut back, 0 bases at V and 1 base at J, with 8 bases in the middle. Germline-derived CDR1 and CDR2 are SGHDT and YYEEEE. The CDR3 loop spans 14 amino acids. CDR3 residues: CASSLGDTSYEQYF. Written as DNA, the CDR3 is TGTGCCAGCAGCTTGGGGGACACGTCCTACGAGCAGTACTTC.